This record concerns one TCR beta chain sequence. The sample originates from a study of beta chain features in type 1 diabetes. Since all of the isolated RNA was reverse transcribed, expressed TCRB transcripts were what got sequenced. Some clones are missing from TCRdb's copy, which holds only in-frame ones; the method was immunoSEQ multiplex PCR. The sample includes 390,000 or so clones, about 14% of them seen just once. Source material: naive CD4+ T cells from blood. This receptor was taken from a man between 25 and 39 years old in good health.

CDR3 loop: CASSIAGGRASGELFF. CDR3 nucleotide sequence: TGTGCCAGTAGTATAGCTGGCGGGAGGGCGTCCGGGGAGCTGTTTTTT. The genes are TRBV19 and TRBJ2-2; 9 bases match TRBD2. Per the germline V gene, CDR1 is LNHDA and CDR2 is SQIVND (reference sequence). CDR3 length: 16 residues. The J segment lost 6 bases and the V segment lost 1 base, leaving 6 bases of the junction unmatched.